This record looks at one T cell receptor beta chain sequence and its context. Its antigen is unknown. In the same sample, other DNA sequences code for this CDR3. The data derive from a study of shared clonotypes between healthy human individuals. Findings and limits, study-wide: Sharing across four donors was highest in naive CD4 (around 5%) and lowest in memory CD8 (approximately 0.4%). Non-shared clonotypes had lower generation probabilities than those shared by all four donors.

Germline V gene sequence: CDR1 KGHSH, CDR2 LQKENI. J was trimmed by 0 bases and V by 2 bases; bases with no gene match: 3. The CDR3 is 15 residues long. Deep-level assay runs were performed. Genomic DNA of each subset was evenly split across several immunoSEQ plates. Method: immunoSEQ multiplex PCR; TCRdb's copy keeps in-frame clones and lacks some. The sample has 2,500,000 or so clones; approximately 94% are singletons. The clonotype was recovered from a man in his late teens or twenties in good health. Some clones in this sample may be carry-over from other donors' samples. Sequencing was carried out using naive CD4+ T cells from PBMCs. Stated subset: CD45RA+ positively selected. The genes are TRBV18 and TRBJ1-1, with 7 bases that match TRBD1. The CDR3 region has the DNA TGTGCCAGCTCACCATTACAGGGGATGAACACTGAAGCTTTCTTT. Amino acids: CASSPLQGMNTEAFF.